This entry lists 28 T cell receptor beta chains sequenced from one sample in a study of cytomegalovirus exposure and HLA in healthy donors. 60 Vbeta and 13 Jbeta primers were used in PCR. Sequencing was performed with immunoSEQ multiplex PCR; in TCRdb, only in-frame clones are kept and a portion is missing. Here the sample spans roughly 180,000 clones, more than 75% being singletons. Sequencing used PBMCs. These receptors were collected from a middle-aged man in good health and CMV-seronegative.

The chain is built from TRBV19 and TRBJ1-4; D not certain. The ends were cut back, 4 bases at V and 3 bases at J, with 15 bases in the middle. The CDR3 runs 16 residues. The germline gives CDR1 LNHDA, CDR2 SQIVND (reference sequence). The CDR3 DNA follows: TGTGCCAGTAGTACTCGACCCCTCGGGGCTAATGAAAAACTGTTTTTT. Residues: CASSTRPLGANEKLFF.

The chain employs TRBV5-1 and TRBJ1-1; no clear D. The CDR3 length is 14 residues. V lost 0 bases and J lost 1, with 7 bases in between. Germline V gene sequence: CDR1 SGHRS, CDR2 YFSETQ. CDR3 in DNA: TGCGCCAGCAGCTTGGTAGTGAGGAACACTGAAGCTTTCTTT. It codes for CASSLVVRNTEAFF.

This clone was counted only a few times. The chain has TRBV4-3 and TRBJ2-1; D unresolved. Trimming left V 3 bases short and J 3 bases short, with 12 bases between. CDR1 is LGHNA, CDR2 YSLEER, per germline. This CDR3 has 15 amino acids. CDR3 bases: TGCGCCAGCAGCCATCATCAGTTGGTCTACAATGAGCAGTTCTTC. Translated, it gives CASSHHQLVYNEQFF.

In this sample, this clone turned up a few times. V gene TRBV19 combines with J gene TRBJ2-1; D possibly corresponds to TRBD2 (6 bases). The CDR3 runs to 14 residues. V dropped 5 bases and J dropped 4 bases, with 12 bases sitting between them. CDR1 is LNHDA, CDR2 SQIVND, per germline (reference sequence). CDR3 nucleotides: TGTGCCAGTAGTTTGGCGGGGCGATACAATGAGCAGTTCTTC. Translation gives CASSLAGRYNEQFF.

This chain joins TRBV18 and TRBJ2-7; TRBD1 is a possible D gene (6 bases). Germline CDR1 is KGHSH and CDR2 is LQKENI. The V and J ends lost 3 bases and 5 bases respectively, with 14 bases between them. CDR3 length: 14 amino acids. CDR3 loop: CASSPLAGADEQYF. Written as DNA, the CDR3 is TGTGCCAGCTCACCTCTGGCAGGGGCCGACGAGCAGTACTTC.

Points on this clone: One junction end disagrees with the germline gene, perhaps due to a read error. This same CDR3 is encoded by further DNA sequences in the sample. V is TRBV30 and J is TRBJ2-7; 9 bases agree with TRBD1. Germline V gene sequence: CDR1 GTSNPN, CDR2 SVGIG (reference sequence). CDR3 size: 14 residues. This CDR3 is CAWNRGLRDYEQYF. CDR3 coding DNA: TGTGCTTGGAACAGGGGGCTAAGGGACTACGAGCAGTACTTC.

The chain has TRBV5-4 and TRBJ2-7; TRBD1 agrees at 10 bases. The V gene's germline CDR1 is SGHNT and CDR2 YYREEE (reference sequence). With 4 bases clipped from V and 7 bases from J, the junction kept 5 bases outside the gene matches. The CDR3 loop spans 13 amino acids. CDR3 sequence: CASSPGQGREQYF. DNA of the CDR3: TGTGCCAGCAGCCCGGGACAGGGGAGGGAGCAGTACTTC. The full variable domain, completed using reference TRBV5-4 and TRBJ2-7, is ETGVTQSPTHLIKTRGQQVTLRCSSQSGHNTVSWYQQALGQGPQFIFQYYREEENGRGNFPPRFSGLQFPNYSSELNVNALELDDSALYLCASSPGQGREQYFGPGTRLTVT.

The chain carries TRBV11-3 and TRBJ1-2; TRBD1 matches 8 bases. Germline CDR1 is SGHNT and CDR2 is YENEEA. V lost 0 bases, J lost 4 bases, and 10 bases stayed unmatched. The CDR3 totals 17 residues. CDR3 nucleotides: TGTGCCAGCAGCTTAGAAGGGACAGGTTATTATGCCTATGGCTACACCTTC. This codes for CASSLEGTGYYAYGYTF.

The chain couples TRBV19 to TRBJ1-2; 7 bases agree with TRBD1. Looked up from germline, CDR1 is LNHDA and CDR2 is SQIVND (reference sequence). J was trimmed by 4 bases and V by 4 bases; bases with no gene match: 9. This CDR3 region has 15 residues. The CDR3 DNA reads TGTGCCAGTAGTACCGGCGACAGGGATGGCTATGGCTACACCTTC. This sequence encodes CASSTGDRDGYGYTF.

This clone was observed a few times. The sample contains more than one DNA sequence encoding this CDR3. The rearrangement joins TRBV7-2 to TRBJ2-7; tentatively, D is TRBD1 (6 bases). The CDR3 is 13 amino acids. Trimming cost V 3 bases and J 3 bases, with 9 bases left between them. CDR1 and CDR2 (germline): SGHTA, FQGNSA. The CDR3 nucleotides read TGTGCCAGCAGCTTGGGCAGGGGCTACGAGCAGTACTTC. Residues: CASSLGRGYEQYF.

The chain has TRBV28 and TRBJ2-2; D uncertain. From germline, CDR1 is MDHEN and CDR2 SYDVKM. The ends were cut back, 7 bases at V and 4 bases at J, with 10 bases in the middle. The CDR3 is 13 residues long. The CDR3 bases are TGTGCCAGCAAGTCAGGCACCACCGGGGAGCTGTTTTTT. It codes for CASKSGTTGELFF.

This clone was seen only a few times. The J gene is TRBJ2-1, the V gene TRBV11-3; 16 positions agree with TRBD2. Germline values: CDR1 SGHNT, CDR2 YENEEA. The CDR3 runs to 18 residues. The V gene end was trimmed by 4 bases and the J gene end by 2 bases; junction bases not matched to a gene: 5. CDR3 sequence (DNA): TGTGCCAGCAGCTCCGGGACTAGCGGGAGGGTGCCCTACAATGAGCAGTTCTTC. Protein sequence: CASSSGTSGRVPYNEQFF.

The rearrangement uses TRBV28 and TRBJ2-7, with D possibly TRBD1 on 6 matching bases. Trimming shortened V by 2 bases and J by 4 bases, and 21 bases separated the two germline ends. Germline CDR1 reads MDHEN; CDR2 reads SYDVKM. The CDR3 is 17 amino acids. The CDR3 sequence: CASSLIGGQGYIYEQYF. The CDR3 nucleotides read TGTGCCAGCAGTTTAATAGGGGGTCAGGGATATATTTACGAGCAGTACTTC.

There are a few counts of this clone. The rearrangement joins TRBV30 to TRBJ2-5; TRBD1 might be the D (6 bases). The V and J ends lost 8 bases and 5 bases respectively, with 12 bases between them. The CDR3 length is 11 residues. Germline CDR1 and CDR2: GTSNPN and SVGIG (reference sequence). The CDR3 nucleotides are TGTGCCCTCCCCAGGGGTGAGACCCAGTACTTC. This codes for CALPRGETQYF.

The chain recombines TRBV6-5 with TRBJ2-7; D possibly corresponds to TRBD2 (6 bases). CDR3 length: 14 residues. Germline V gene lookup returns CDR1 MNHEY and CDR2 SVGAGI. V dropped 10 bases and J dropped 6 bases, with 22 bases sitting between them. The CDR3 region has the DNA TGTGCCACCAGGACCGGACGGGAGCTCTTCGAGCAGTACTTC. Amino acid sequence: CATRTGRELFEQYF.

This rearrangement joins TRBV30 to TRBJ2-5; 7 bases are shared with TRBD2. The J segment lost 5 bases and the V segment lost 2 bases, leaving 5 bases of the junction unmatched. Per the germline V gene, CDR1 is GTSNPN and CDR2 is SVGIG (reference sequence). This CDR3 is built from 13 residues. This CDR3 is CAWSSGGSETQYF. DNA for the CDR3: TGTGCCTGGAGTTCCGGCGGGAGTGAGACCCAGTACTTC.

The gene calls are TRBV27 and TRBJ2-2; 9 bases match TRBD1. In germline, CDR1 is MNHEY, CDR2 SMNVEV (reference sequence). V shed 10 bases, J shed 4 bases, and the junction held 7 bases outside the gene matches. CDR3 length: 14 amino acids. The CDR3 region is CAIATGGRTGELFF. In DNA form, the CDR3 reads TGTGCCATCGCCACAGGGGGCCGCACCGGGGAGCTGTTTTTT.

V is TRBV11-2 and J is TRBJ2-4; TRBD1 aligns across 10 bases. The CDR3 has 14 amino acids. The germline CDR1 and CDR2 sequences are SGHAT and FQNNGV. V lost 7 bases to trimming and J lost 6 bases; unmatched junction nucleotides: 6. DNA for the CDR3: TGTGCCAGCAACGCCGGACAGGGGGGAAACATTCAGTACTTC. This gives the protein CASNAGQGGNIQYF.

This chain connects TRBV21-1 to TRBJ2-7; TRBD2 is taken as the D call from the table, unchecked against the DNA. TRBV21-1 is designated a pseudogene. This CDR3 spans 16 amino acids. CDR3 sequence: CASSERTRAFVYEQYF. The CDR3 DNA is TGTGCCAGCAGCGAGAGAACGAGGGCATTCGTCTACGAGCAGTACTTC.

The V gene is TRBV5-1, the J gene TRBJ1-1, with 9 bases matching TRBD1. The V gene end was trimmed by 4 bases and the J gene end by 4 bases; junction bases not matched to a gene: 11. In germline, CDR1 is SGHRS, CDR2 YFSETQ. This CDR3 comprises 16 residues. CDR3 protein: CASSPPEQGAGTEAFF. CDR3 in DNA: TGCGCCAGCAGCCCCCCCGAACAGGGGGCAGGCACTGAAGCTTTCTTT. The variable domain in full, completed from reference TRBV5-1 and TRBJ1-1, reads KAGVTQTPRYLIKTRGQQVTLSCSPISGHRSVSWYQQTPGQGLQFLFEYFSETQRNKGNFPGRFSGRQFSNSRSEMNVSTLELGDSALYLCASSPPEQGAGTEAFFGQGTRLTVV.

The CDR3 DNA sequence: TGCGCCAGCAGCTTGGTTAGGGGGACAGGGGGTAAGAGCAATCAGCCCCAGCATTTT. It translates to CASSLVRGTGGKSNQPQHF. The gene calls are TRBV5-1 and TRBJ1-5; 11 nucleotides agree with TRBD1. CDR1 and CDR2 (germline): SGHRS, YFSETQ. This CDR3 spans 19 amino acids. V dropped 0 bases and J dropped 1; count of bases not matched to a gene: 9.

The rearrangement links TRBV30 to TRBJ1-6, with D perhaps TRBD1 (5 bases). Looked up from germline, CDR1 is GTSNPN and CDR2 is SVGIG (reference sequence). The germline V and J ends were trimmed by 3 bases and 10 bases, with 13 bases remaining between them. The length of the CDR3 is 13 residues. The CDR3 coding sequence is TGTGCCTGGAGCGGCAGGGCTAGGTCACCCCTCCACTTT. Protein: CAWSGRARSPLHF.

The chain carries TRBV11-3 and TRBJ1-1; D not resolved. Deletions cut 4 bases from V and 12 bases from J, with 21 bases between. Germline lookup yields CDR1 SGHNT and CDR2 YENEEA. The CDR3 spans 14 residues. The CDR3 nucleotides are TGTGCCAGCAGCTCTAGCCCCTTTTTTCGAGCCACTTTCTTT. Amino acids: CASSSSPFFRATFF. The complete variable domain, with remaining parts taken from reference TRBV11-3 and TRBJ1-1, reads EAGVVQSPRYKIIEKKQPVAFWCNPISGHNTLYWYLQNLGQGPELLIRYENEEAVDDSQLPKDRFSAERLKGVDSTLKIQPAELGDSAVYLCASSSSPFFRATFFGQGTRLTVV.

This chain uses TRBV5-1 with TRBJ2-5; 12 positions match TRBD2. The CDR3 totals 18 residues. V dropped 4 bases and J dropped 2; count of bases not matched to a gene: 12. Looked up from germline, CDR1 is SGHRS and CDR2 is YFSETQ. The DNA of the CDR3 is TGCGCCAGCAGCGCCGGAAGGACTAGCGGGGAGATTCAAGAGACCCAGTACTTC. Its protein product is CASSAGRTSGEIQETQYF.

A note on this clone: Other DNA sequences in this sample translate to the same CDR3. The V call is TRBV4-3, the J call TRBJ1-2, with 9 bases identical to TRBD1. Germline V gene lookup returns CDR1 LGHNA and CDR2 YSLEER. Germline trimming cut 4 bases from V and 6 bases from J; bases unmatched to any gene: 6. This CDR3 contains 14 residues. As DNA, the CDR3 is TGCGCCAGCAGCCCTCGGACAGGGGAAGATGGCTACACCTTC. As protein: CASSPRTGEDGYTF.

This clone was seen a few times. This sample includes further DNA sequences coding for the same CDR3. This chain uses TRBV5-1 with TRBJ2-7; perhaps TRBD1 as D (6 bases). Deletions cut 0 bases from V and 2 bases from J, with 9 bases between. Per the germline V gene, CDR1 is SGHRS and CDR2 is YFSETQ. The CDR3 has 14 residues. The CDR3 DNA follows: TGCGCCAGCAGCTTGGACAGGGTACCCTACGAGCAGTACTTC. It yields the protein CASSLDRVPYEQYF.

CDR3 amino acids: CASSSRQGATDTQYF. CDR3 nucleotide sequence: TGTGCCAGCAGTTCCAGACAGGGGGCCACAGATACGCAGTATTTT. The chain carries TRBV27 and TRBJ2-3; 10 nucleotides match TRBD1. CDR3 length: 15 residues. Germline CDR1 and CDR2: MNHEY and SMNVEV (reference sequence). J gave up 2 bases and V 4 bases, and 3 bases lay outside the gene matches.

V usage is TRBV7-9 and J usage is TRBJ2-7; the D gene is possibly TRBD2 (6 bases). Germline CDR1 SEHNR, CDR2 FQNEAQ (reference sequence). The CDR3 runs to 18 residues. V was pared by 5 bases and J by 0 bases, with 23 bases between. CDR3 sequence: CASSPGVDLSSSSYEQYF. The DNA of the CDR3 is TGTGCCAGCAGCCCGGGGGTCGATCTTAGCTCCAGCTCCTACGAGCAGTACTTC.